This T cell receptor (delta chain) stems from a study of gamma-delta T cells after stem cell transplantation. This CDR3 comprises 16 residues. Germline trimming cut 0 bases from V and 2 bases from J; bases unmatched to any gene: 3. Germline assignment: CDR1 GEAIGNYY and CDR2 EKD. TCRdb re-called clones from the RT-PCR reads using CATT. This sample carries about 7,800 delta-chain clones, just over 14% of them seen once, and the ten largest clones take about 6%. This clone is medium-sized. The same CDR3 also results from other DNA sequences found in this sample. The sequence came from a human donor. It is not recorded whose cells these are; they may come from a transplant donor. This rearrangement joins TRDV2 to TRDJ1; TRDD3 aligns across 12 bases. The specimen was gamma-delta T cells. CDR3 sequence: CACDTLLGDTTDKLIF. The CDR3 DNA sequence: TGTGCCTGTGACACCTTACTGGGGGATACTACCGATAAACTCATCTTT.